This T cell receptor (beta chain) is from a study of a mutant IDH1 vaccine in newly diagnosed glioma. Study-level information: Radiotherapy alone preceded vaccination by 4-6 weeks; alternatively, vaccination started with temozolomide cycles.

CDR1 and CDR2 from the germline V gene are MGHDK and SYGVNS. The CDR3 runs to 14 residues. Between the trimmed V and J ends, which lost 4 bases and 7 bases, there was a span of 17 bases. Some clones are missing from TCRdb's copy, which holds only in-frame ones; the method was immunoSEQ multiplex PCR. There are 30,000 to 40,000 clones in the sample; approximately 80% occur only once, and roughly 7.1% lies in the top ten. Time point of the sample: week 35, safety follow-up. What each vaccine dose contained was 300 ug of mutant IDH1 20-mer peptide, accompanied by topical imiquimod. Turning to this clone: The antigen is undetermined.

Source: PBMCs, taken from a glioma patient whose treatment included an IDH1 peptide vaccine. The rearrangement links TRBV25-1 to TRBJ2-7; tentatively, D is TRBD1 (7 bases). The TCR originated in a woman younger than 30 with glioma. Here the CDR3 reads CASSVQGGIEEQYF. The CDR3 DNA sequence: TGTGCCAGCAGTGTTCAGGGGGGAATCGAGGAGCAGTACTTC.